This T cell receptor beta chain was captured in a study of metastatic and nonmetastatic thyroid tumors. In the study overall: The study looked at repertoires side by side in blood and in tumor or nodule tissue from malignant and benign thyroid patients.

The CDR3 totals 13 residues. V was cut by 0 bases and J by 11 bases, with 11 bases left in between. The V gene's germline CDR1 is SGHTA and CDR2 FQGTGA. Concerning this clone itself: Its target is unknown.

Study conclusions and caveats: Malignant tumors reportedly showed significantly higher TCR beta diversity than benign nodules in both blood and tumor.

In the authors' workflow: Clinicopathological groups differed in CDR3, with these differences serving to build a distant-metastasis classifier for papillary thyroid cancer. TCRdb reprocessed the PCR reads via MiXCR. The V and J calls follow TCRdb's processing rather than the paper's. The sample lists 20,000 to 25,000 clones, more than 10% occurring once. No treatment of any kind had been given to any patient before thyroid surgery. The rearrangement uses TRBV7-3 and TRBJ2-1; D possibly corresponds to TRBD2 (6 bases). The receptor's source is a male donor with papillary thyroid cancer or a benign thyroid nodule (not recorded which). Some clones in this sample may be carry-over from other donors' samples. Material for sequencing was blood. CDR3 in DNA: TGTGCCAGCAGCTTAACGCAGCGGGCACAGCAGTTCTTC. Its protein is CASSLTQRAQQFF.